This TCR beta chain stems from a study of Ad26.COV2.S vaccination and SARS-CoV-2 variants. Regarding the study as a whole: Participants given vaccine showed non-spike TCR breadth similar to that of placebo recipients. Spike-specific TCR breadth ran higher among vaccine recipients than placebo recipients.

The data were produced by immunoSEQ multiplex PCR, yet TCRdb's version contains in-frame clones alone and is incomplete. The table includes roughly 350,000 clones, around 87% detected once. In regard to this clone: Its specificity is unknown.

The treatment was: about 20 received Ad26.COV2.S at low or high dose, single or two shots; about 5 received placebo; per-sample allocation not given. Day 63 after the first injection of vaccine or placebo was the sampling time. Material: peripheral blood, obtained in a trial of Ad26.COV2.S vaccine versus placebo. The receptor was derived from a person aged 18 to 65 who received the Ad26.COV2.S COVID-19 vaccine or a placebo.

CDR3 nucleotides: TGTGCCAGCAGTACGCGGTGGCAGGGAAGACGGGGCTACGAGCAGTACTTC. It specifies CASSTRWQGRRGYEQYF. V usage is TRBV2 and J usage is TRBJ2-7; D assignment may be TRBD1 or TRBD2 (5 bases each). This CDR3 region has 17 residues. Trimming shortened V by 5 bases and J by 3 bases, and 23 bases separated the two germline ends. Germline values: CDR1 SNHLY, CDR2 FYNNEI.